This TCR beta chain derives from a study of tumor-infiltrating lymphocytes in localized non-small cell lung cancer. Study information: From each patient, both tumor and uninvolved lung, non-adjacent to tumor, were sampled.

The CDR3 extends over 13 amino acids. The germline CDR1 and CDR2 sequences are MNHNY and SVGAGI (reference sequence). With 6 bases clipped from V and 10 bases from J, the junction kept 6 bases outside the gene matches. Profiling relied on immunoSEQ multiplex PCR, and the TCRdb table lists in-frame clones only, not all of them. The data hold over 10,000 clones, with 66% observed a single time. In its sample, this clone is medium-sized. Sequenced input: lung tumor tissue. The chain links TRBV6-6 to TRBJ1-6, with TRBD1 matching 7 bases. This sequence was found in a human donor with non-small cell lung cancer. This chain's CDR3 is CASSLQGTSPLHF. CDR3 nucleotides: TGTGCCAGCAGCCTACAGGGGACCTCACCCCTCCACTTT.